The 12 T cell receptor beta chains listed next were all sequenced from one sample in a study of T-cell memory formation after mild COVID-19. TCRdb called the 5' RACE reads again in MiXCR, with one record for every CDR3 protein. This table holds 300,000 to 350,000 distinct CDR3 sequences, 19% found once. Sequencing was carried out using PBMCs or a T cell subset sorted from them (not recorded which). The receptors come from a man aged 18 to 29 who had mild COVID-19 (a few samples of this study predate the infection). Cell type and time point are not known.

This clonotype has ten or more counts. The chain links TRBV3-1 to TRBJ2-5, with a possible D match to TRBD1 (5 bases). V was pared by 0 bases and J by 3 bases, with 8 bases between. Germline CDR1 is LGHDT and CDR2 is YNNKEL (reference sequence). The CDR3 totals 14 residues. DNA of the CDR3: TGTGCCAGCAGCCAAGATGCAGGGAAAGAGACCCAGTACTTC. Translated, it gives CASSQDAGKETQYF.

This chain connects TRBV6-2 or TRBV6-3 to TRBJ2-1; D gene ambiguous. This CDR3 spans 15 amino acids. Trimming cost V 4 bases and J 9 bases, with 19 bases left between them. Per germline, CDR1 MNHEY and CDR2 SVGEGT. CDR3 coding DNA: TGTGCCAGCAGTTTAGTGGTATTCAGAGCTGGTGAGCAGTTCTTC. Translation: CASSLVVFRAGEQFF.

The rearrangement links TRBV6-2 or TRBV6-3 to TRBJ1-4; D unresolved. The CDR3 has 14 residues. Per the germline V gene, CDR1 is MNHEY and CDR2 is SVGEGT. V was clipped by 2 bases and J by 4 bases, with 8 bases between them. The CDR3 bases are TGTGCCAGCAGTTACGGTCCCAATAATGAAAAACTGTTTTTT. Amino acid sequence: CASSYGPNNEKLFF.

The V call is TRBV20-1, the J call TRBJ1-6; 8 bases fit TRBD1. The CDR3 extends over 14 amino acids. Per germline, CDR1 DFQATT and CDR2 SNEGSKA (reference sequence). Trimming took 5 bases from V and 7 from J; bases not matched to a gene: 7. Here the CDR3 DNA reads TGCAGTGCTCGCCAGGGGGCGGAGAATTCACCCCTCCACTTT. Translated: CSARQGAENSPLHF.

This clonotype showed up just a few times. This chain connects TRBV7-2 to TRBJ2-3, with D perhaps TRBD2 (6 bases). V lost 5 bases, J lost 8 bases, and 11 bases lay in between. Germline CDR1 is SGHTA and CDR2 is FQGNSA. The CDR3 sequence is 12 residues long. CDR3 nucleotide sequence: TGTGCCAGCAGCGACACTAGCCTTACGCAGTATTTT. Translating it yields CASSDTSLTQYF.

There are a few counts of this clonotype. The chain uses TRBV4-1 and TRBJ1-6; D ambiguous. Germline values: CDR1 MGHRA, CDR2 YSYEKL. V was clipped by 0 bases and J by 0 bases, with 3 bases between them. This CDR3 region has 15 residues. CDR3 sequence: CASSQDSSYNSPLHF. The DNA of the CDR3 is TGCGCCAGCAGCCAAGACAGCTCCTATAATTCACCCCTCCACTTT.

The rearrangement uses TRBV25-1 and TRBJ2-4; D perhaps matches TRBD2 (5 bases). V lost 4 bases and J 14 bases, leaving 12 bases between the germline ends. This CDR3 region has 11 residues. CDR1 is MGHDK and CDR2 is SYGVNS in the germline V gene. CDR3 sequence (DNA): TGTGCCAGCAGTGTTGGACTCTTTAAGTACTTC. It specifies CASSVGLFKYF.

The sample holds many counts of this clonotype. This sequence joins TRBV10-2 and TRBJ2-3; D gene unclear. Germline assignment: CDR1 WSHSY and CDR2 SAAADI. CDR3 length equals 14 residues. V lost 8 bases and J 3 bases, leaving 15 bases between the germline ends. This CDR3 reads CASGSSYRTDTQYF. The CDR3 nucleotides read TGCGCCAGCGGCTCCTCCTATAGAACAGATACGCAGTATTTT.

The chain has TRBV12-3 or TRBV12-4 and TRBJ1-2, with 7 bases identical to TRBD1. The CDR3 consists of 14 residues. J was trimmed by 4 bases and V by 5 bases; bases with no gene match: 7. CDR3 loop: CASSPRTGRYGYTF. The DNA for the CDR3 is TGTGCCAGCAGTCCCCGGACAGGCCGCTATGGCTACACCTTC.

V is TRBV20-1 and J is TRBJ1-1; TRBD1 agrees at 7 bases. This CDR3 has 13 residues. The germline CDR1 and CDR2 sequences are DFQATT and SNEGSKA (reference sequence). Germline trimming cut 8 bases from V and 1 base from J; bases unmatched to any gene: 7. CDR3 sequence: CSPSTGSNTEAFF. The CDR3 DNA sequence: TGCAGTCCCTCGACAGGGTCGAACACTGAAGCTTTCTTT.

This clonotype appeared a few times. The chain employs TRBV12-3 or TRBV12-4 and TRBJ2-3; TRBD1 might be the D (8 bases). The CDR3 loop spans 15 amino acids. The V gene lost 6 bases and the J gene lost 7 bases, with 20 bases spanning the gap. In nucleotides, the CDR3 is TGTGCCAGCAGACCGACAGGGGAGGGCCGGAATACGCAGTATTTT. It specifies CASRPTGEGRNTQYF.

This clonotype was seen more than once but under ten times. The J gene is TRBJ1-3, the V gene TRBV20-1; 7 bases agree with TRBD1. CDR1 DFQATT and CDR2 SNEGSKA come from the germline V gene (reference sequence). V was pared by 6 bases and J by 1 base, with 3 bases of the junction left unmatched. This CDR3 contains 13 residues. The CDR3 reads CSATTGSGNTIYF. CDR3 nucleotide sequence: TGCAGTGCAACGACAGGGTCTGGAAACACCATATATTTT.